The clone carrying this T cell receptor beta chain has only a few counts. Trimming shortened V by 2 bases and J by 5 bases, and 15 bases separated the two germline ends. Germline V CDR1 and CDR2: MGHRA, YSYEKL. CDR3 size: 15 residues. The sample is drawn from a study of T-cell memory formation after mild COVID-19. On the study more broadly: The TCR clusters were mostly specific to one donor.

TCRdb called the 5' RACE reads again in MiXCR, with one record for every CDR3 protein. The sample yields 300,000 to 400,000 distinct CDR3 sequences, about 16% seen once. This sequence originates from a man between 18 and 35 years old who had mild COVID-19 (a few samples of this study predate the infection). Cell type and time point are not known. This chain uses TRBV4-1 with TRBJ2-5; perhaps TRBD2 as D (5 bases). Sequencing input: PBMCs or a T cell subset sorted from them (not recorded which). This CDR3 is CASSQPSRGGETQYF. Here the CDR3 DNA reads TGCGCCAGCAGCCAACCCTCTCGGGGTGGGGAGACCCAGTACTTC.